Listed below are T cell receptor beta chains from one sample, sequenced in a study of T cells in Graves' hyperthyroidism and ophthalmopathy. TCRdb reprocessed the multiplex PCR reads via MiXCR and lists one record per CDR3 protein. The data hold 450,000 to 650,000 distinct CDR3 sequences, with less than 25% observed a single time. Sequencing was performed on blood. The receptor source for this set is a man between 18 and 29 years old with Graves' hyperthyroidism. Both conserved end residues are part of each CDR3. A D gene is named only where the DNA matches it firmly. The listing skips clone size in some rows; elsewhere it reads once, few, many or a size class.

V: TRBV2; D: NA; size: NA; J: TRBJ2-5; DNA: TGTGCCAGCAGGCACCCGGGACGGAGGACTGAGACCCAGTACTTC; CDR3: CASRHPGRRTETQYF
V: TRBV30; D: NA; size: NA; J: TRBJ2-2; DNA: TGTGCCTGGAGTGTATTACAGGAGGGCACCGGGGAGCTGTTTTTT; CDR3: CAWSVLQEGTGELFF
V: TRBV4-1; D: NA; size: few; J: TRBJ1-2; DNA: TGCGCCAGCAGCCGAACCACGGGGGGATTTAACTATGGCTACACCTTC; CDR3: CASSRTTGGFNYGYTF
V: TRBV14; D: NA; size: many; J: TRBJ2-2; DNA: TGTGCCAGCAGCCAAGTGGGGGGACGGGACCTCACCGGGGAGCTGTTTTTT; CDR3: CASSQVGGRDLTGELFF
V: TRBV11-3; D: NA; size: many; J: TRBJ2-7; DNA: TGTGCCAGCAGCTTAATTGGTGGCGCGAGCTCCTACGAGCAGTACTTC; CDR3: CASSLIGGASSYEQYF
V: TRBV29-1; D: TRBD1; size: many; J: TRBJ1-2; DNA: TGCAGCGCCCCGATGGAGGACAGGAACTATGGCTACACCTTC; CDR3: CSAPMEDRNYGYTF
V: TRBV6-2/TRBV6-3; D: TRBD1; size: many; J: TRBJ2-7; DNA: TGTGCCAGCAGTCTACACCGGGACAGGGGGCGTCGCACCTACGAGCAGTACTTC; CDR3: CASSLHRDRGRRTYEQYF
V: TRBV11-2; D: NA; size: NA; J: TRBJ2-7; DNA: TGTGCCAGCAGCGCCGCCCCGGGGGGCGCGTACGAGCAGTACTTC; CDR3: CASSAAPGGAYEQYF
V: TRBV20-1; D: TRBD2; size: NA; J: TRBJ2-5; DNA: TGCAGTGCTTCAAAGGTGGGAGGGCGGACAGAGACCCAGTACTTC; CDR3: CSASKVGGRTETQYF
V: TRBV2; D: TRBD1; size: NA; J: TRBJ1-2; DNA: TGTGCCAGCAGTGAAGCGCTTCCGGGTTGGCAGGGGGCGATGAACTATGGCTACACCTTC; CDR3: CASSEALPGWQGAMNYGYTF
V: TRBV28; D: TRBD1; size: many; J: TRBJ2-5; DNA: TGTGCCAGCAGTGGCCAGGACAGGGGGGAAGAGACCCAGTACTTC; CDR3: CASSGQDRGEETQYF
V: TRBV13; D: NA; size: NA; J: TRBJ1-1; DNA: TGTGCCAGCAGCGCAGGGGCGGAGAACACTGAAGCTTTCTTT; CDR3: CASSAGAENTEAFF
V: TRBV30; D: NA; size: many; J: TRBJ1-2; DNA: TGTGCCTGTCGTATCGTAGGCTACACCTTC; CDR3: CACRIVGYTF
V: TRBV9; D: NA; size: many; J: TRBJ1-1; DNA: TGTGCCAGCAGCGCTGCTTGGCGTACTGAAGCTTTCTTT; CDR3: CASSAAWRTEAFF
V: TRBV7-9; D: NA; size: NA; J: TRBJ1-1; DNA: TGTGCCAGCAGTCCAATAGGCGTTGAAGCTTTCTTT; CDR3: CASSPIGVEAFF
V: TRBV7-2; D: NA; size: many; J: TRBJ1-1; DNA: TGTGCCAGCAGCTTAGAGCGCAGAACTGAAGCTTTCTTT; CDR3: CASSLERRTEAFF
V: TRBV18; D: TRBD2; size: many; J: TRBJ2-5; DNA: TGTGCCAGCTCACCGACTAGCGGGGAAGAGACCCAGTACTTC; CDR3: CASSPTSGEETQYF
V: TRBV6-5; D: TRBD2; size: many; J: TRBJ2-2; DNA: TGTGCCAGCAGTACCGGGACTAGCTATACCGGGGAGCTGTTTTTT; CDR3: CASSTGTSYTGELFF
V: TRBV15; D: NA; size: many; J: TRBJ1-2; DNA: TGTGCCACCAGCAGAGACATGAGGGACCACTATGGCTACACCTTC; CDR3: CATSRDMRDHYGYTF
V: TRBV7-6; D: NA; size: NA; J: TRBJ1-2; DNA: TGTGCCAGCAGCCCTCGTGGCAGCGGAAACTATGGCTACACCTTC; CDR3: CASSPRGSGNYGYTF
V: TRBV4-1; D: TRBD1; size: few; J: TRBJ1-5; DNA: TGCGCCAGCAGCCAACCCCTGGGGGGACAGCCTCTCAATCAGCCCCAGCATTTT; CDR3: CASSQPLGGQPLNQPQHF
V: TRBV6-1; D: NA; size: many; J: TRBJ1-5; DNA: TGTGCCAGCAGTAAAAGCTCTCTCCCCTATAGCAATCAGCCCCAGCATTTT; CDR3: CASSKSSLPYSNQPQHF
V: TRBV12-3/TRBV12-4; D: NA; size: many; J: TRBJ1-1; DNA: TGTGCCAGCCGGTGGACCTTAGGGAACACTGAAGCTTTCTTT; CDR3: CASRWTLGNTEAFF
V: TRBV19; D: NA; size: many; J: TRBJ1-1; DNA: TGTGCCAGTAGTATAGGCGCCATAAACACTGAAGCTTTCTTT; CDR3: CASSIGAINTEAFF
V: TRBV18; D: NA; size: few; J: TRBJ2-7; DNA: TGTGCCAGCTCACCACCTCTAAACTACGAGCAGTACTTC; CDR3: CASSPPLNYEQYF
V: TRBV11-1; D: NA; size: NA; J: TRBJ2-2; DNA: TGTGCCAGCACCGAGCGAACCGGGGAGCTGTTTTTT; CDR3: CASTERTGELFF
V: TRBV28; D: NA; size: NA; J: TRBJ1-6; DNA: TGTGCCAGCAGTTTAACGGGACAAGATAATTCACCCCTCCACTTT; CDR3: CASSLTGQDNSPLHF